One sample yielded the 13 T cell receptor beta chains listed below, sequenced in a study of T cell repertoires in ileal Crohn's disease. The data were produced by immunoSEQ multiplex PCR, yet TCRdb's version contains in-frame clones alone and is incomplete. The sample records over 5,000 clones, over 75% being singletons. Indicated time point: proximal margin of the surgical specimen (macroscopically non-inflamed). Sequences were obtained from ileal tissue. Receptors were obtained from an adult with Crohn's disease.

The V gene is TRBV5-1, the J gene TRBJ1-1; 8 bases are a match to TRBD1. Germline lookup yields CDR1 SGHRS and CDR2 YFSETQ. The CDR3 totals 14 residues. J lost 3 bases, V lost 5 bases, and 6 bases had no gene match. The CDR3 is CASRFQGADTEAFF. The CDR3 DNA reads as TGCGCCAGCAGGTTTCAGGGGGCGGACACTGAAGCTTTCTTT.

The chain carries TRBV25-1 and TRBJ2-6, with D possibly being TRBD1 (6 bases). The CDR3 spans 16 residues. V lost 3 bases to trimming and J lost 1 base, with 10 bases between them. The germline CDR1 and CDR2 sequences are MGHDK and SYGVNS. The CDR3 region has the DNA TGTGCCAGCAGTGACCCCACAGGGTCTGGGGCCAACGTCCTGACTTTC. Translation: CASSDPTGSGANVLTF.

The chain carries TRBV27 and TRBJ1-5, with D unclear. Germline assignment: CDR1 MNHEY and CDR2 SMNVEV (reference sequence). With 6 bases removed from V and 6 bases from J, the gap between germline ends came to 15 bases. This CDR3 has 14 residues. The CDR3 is CASRLSRASQPQHF. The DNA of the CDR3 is TGTGCCAGCAGGCTTTCCCGGGCGAGTCAGCCCCAGCATTTT.

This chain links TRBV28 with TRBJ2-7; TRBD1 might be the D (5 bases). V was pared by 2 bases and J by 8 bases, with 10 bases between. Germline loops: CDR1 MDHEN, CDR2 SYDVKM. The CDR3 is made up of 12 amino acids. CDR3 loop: CASSLRGTQQYF. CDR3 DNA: TGTGCCAGCAGTTTAAGGGGTACGCAGCAGTACTTC.

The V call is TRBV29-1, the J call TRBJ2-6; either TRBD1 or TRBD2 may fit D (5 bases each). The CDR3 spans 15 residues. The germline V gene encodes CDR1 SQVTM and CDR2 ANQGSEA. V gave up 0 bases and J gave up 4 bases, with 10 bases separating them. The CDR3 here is CSVEERGFGANVLTF. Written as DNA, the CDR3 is TGCAGCGTTGAAGAGAGGGGCTTCGGGGCCAACGTCCTGACTTTC.

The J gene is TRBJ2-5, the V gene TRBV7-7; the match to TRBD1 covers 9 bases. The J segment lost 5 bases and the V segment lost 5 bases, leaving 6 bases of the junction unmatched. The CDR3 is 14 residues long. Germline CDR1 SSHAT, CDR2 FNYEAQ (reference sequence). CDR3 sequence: CASSGGTGLETQYF. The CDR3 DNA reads TGTGCCAGCAGCGGAGGGACAGGGTTGGAGACCCAGTACTTC. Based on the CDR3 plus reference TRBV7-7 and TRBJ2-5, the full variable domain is GAGVSQSPRYKVTKRGQDVTLRCDPISSHATLYWYQQALGQGPEFLTYFNYEAQPDKSGLPSDRFSAERPEGSISTLTIQRTEQRDSAMYRCASSGGTGLETQYFGPGTRLLVL.

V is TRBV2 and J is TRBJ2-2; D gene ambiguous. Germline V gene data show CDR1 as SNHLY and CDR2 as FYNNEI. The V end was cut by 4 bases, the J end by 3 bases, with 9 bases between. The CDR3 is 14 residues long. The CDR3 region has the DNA TGTGCCAGCAGTGGTGTCAGGTACACCGGGGAGCTGTTTTTT. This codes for CASSGVRYTGELFF.

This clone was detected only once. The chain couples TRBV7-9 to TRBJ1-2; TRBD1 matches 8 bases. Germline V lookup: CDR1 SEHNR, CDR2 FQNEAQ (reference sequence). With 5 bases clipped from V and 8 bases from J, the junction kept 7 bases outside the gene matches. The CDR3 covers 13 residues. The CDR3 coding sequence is TGTGCCAGCAGCCCCCAGGGGGCGGGAGGCTACACCTTC. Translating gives CASSPQGAGGYTF.

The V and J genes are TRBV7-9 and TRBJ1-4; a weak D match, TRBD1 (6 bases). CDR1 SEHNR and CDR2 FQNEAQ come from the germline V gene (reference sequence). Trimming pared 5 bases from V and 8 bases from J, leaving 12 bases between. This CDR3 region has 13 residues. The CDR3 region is CASSPRGGEKLFF. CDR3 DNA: TGTGCCAGCAGCCCCAGGGGTGGGGAAAAACTGTTTTTT.

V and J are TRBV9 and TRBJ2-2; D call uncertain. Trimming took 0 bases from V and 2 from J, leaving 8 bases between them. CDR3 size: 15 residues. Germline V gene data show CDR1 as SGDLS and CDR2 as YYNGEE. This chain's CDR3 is CASSVAMGNTGELFF. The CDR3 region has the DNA TGTGCCAGCAGCGTAGCTATGGGAAACACCGGGGAGCTGTTTTTT.

CDR3 region: CASSLGLFNTGELFF. The CDR3 region has the DNA TGTGCCAGCAGCTTAGGACTCTTCAACACCGGGGAGCTGTTTTTT. This sequence joins TRBV7-2 and TRBJ2-2; D is undetermined. V lost 1 base and J lost 2, with 8 bases in between. Germline V gene sequence: CDR1 SGHTA, CDR2 FQGNSA. This CDR3 is built from 15 residues.

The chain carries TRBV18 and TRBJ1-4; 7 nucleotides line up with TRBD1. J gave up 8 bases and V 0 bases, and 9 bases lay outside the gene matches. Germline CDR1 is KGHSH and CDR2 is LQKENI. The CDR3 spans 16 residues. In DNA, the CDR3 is TGTGCCAGCTCACCACCGGCCACAGGGGTTCGGGAAAAACTGTTTTTT. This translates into CASSPPATGVREKLFF.

The CDR3 loop reads CATSLDRGNQPQHF. CDR3 in DNA: TGTGCCACCAGCCTCGACAGGGGAAATCAGCCCCAGCATTTT. This sequence joins TRBV15 and TRBJ1-5, with 8 bases identical to TRBD1. This CDR3 is built from 14 residues. Trimming cost V 5 bases and J 4 bases; bases outside gene matches: 4. Looked up from germline, CDR1 is LNHNV and CDR2 is YYDKDF (reference sequence).